This TCR beta chain was sequenced for a study of chemoradiotherapy in HPV16-positive cancers. Study-wide background: Candidate HPV-specific T-cell clones and common TCR motifs came from functional assays in two HPV16-positive patients. Study-wide results and caveats: Only a couple of HPV16-positive patients supplied the functional HPV-specificity definition. Non-HPV-specific T cells did not expand in tumors during treatment, whereas candidate HPV-specific clones and E7-related motifs did.

The CDR3 is made up of 18 amino acids. The germline CDR1 and CDR2 sequences are SGHTA and FQGNSA. V was pared by 5 bases and J by 0 bases, with 22 bases between. In the case of this clone: The antigen remains unidentified.

This table comes from immunoSEQ multiplex PCR, and its TCRdb copy is limited to in-frame clones, with some not included. The sample consists of roughly 11,000 clones, 78% of them appearing once. This material was acquired from a patient who underwent chemoradiotherapy. V is TRBV7-2 and J is TRBJ2-5, with a tentative D call TRBD1 (5 bases). This TCR was sampled from a human donor with HPV-associated anogenital cancer. This CDR3 reads CASSPLGATARYQETQYF. The CDR3 DNA follows: TGTGCCAGCAGCCCGTTGGGTGCGACAGCGAGGTACCAAGAGACCCAGTACTTC. The full variable domain, in which reference TRBV7-2 and TRBJ2-5 provide the parts outside the CDR3, is GAGVSQSPSNKVTEKGKDVELRCDPISGHTALYWYRQSLGQGLEFLIYFQGNSAPDKSGLPSDRFSAERTGGSVSTLTIQRTQQEDSAVYLCASSPLGATARYQETQYFGPGTRLLVL.